This is a list of T cell receptor beta chains from one sample in a study of T cells after yellow fever vaccination. TCRdb re-analysed the 5' RACE reads in MiXCR, keeping a single row per CDR3 protein. The sample yields 150,000 to 200,000 distinct CDR3 sequences, 5.5% to 7.5% seen once. The material sequenced was CD4+ T cells sorted from PBMCs, taken on the day of the first yellow fever vaccination. These receptors originate from a man aged 18 to 35 who received the YFV17D yellow fever vaccine. CDR3s include the opening cysteine and the closing phenylalanine or tryptophan.

cdr3_aa | v_call
CASSPFGNTIYF | TRBV12-3/TRBV12-4
CATSDPSLSTRPNEKLFF | TRBV24-1
CASSQVSGAWGETQYF | TRBV3-1
CASSLSTGGNIQYF | TRBV5-1
CSARRGILNSPLHF | TRBV20-1
CASSQDYVAGDTQYF | TRBV4-3
CASSLVWQETQYF | TRBV7-2
CSASAGASETQYF | TRBV20-1
CSVDRLNYGYTF | TRBV29-1
CASSWSRAYEQYF | TRBV6-2/TRBV6-3
CASSLWRGHQETQYF | TRBV5-1
CASSFTGGRLAGYTF | TRBV6-5
CASSFSTYEQYF | TRBV5-6
CASSSIQQGETQYF | TRBV4-3
CATSRTGAGELFF | TRBV24-1
CASSKRTSGGNEQFF | TRBV21-1
CASRREFQETQYF | TRBV5-4
CASTGGLAKETQYF | TRBV5-1
CASSFRLGFQETQYF | TRBV28
CASSLAGTGGIDTQYF | TRBV5-4
CSVEGGTVSYEQYF | TRBV29-1
CASSRFQETQYF | TRBV7-8
CATSDFKNTGELFF | TRBV24-1
CASSLPDREGGYTF | TRBV7-9
CSVEVGAF | TRBV29-1
CSVEDPWGGWNF | TRBV29-1
CASSPTGGQPRYGYTF | TRBV7-8
CASSRQQGRTDTQYF | TRBV19
CASSPGTGPDEQYF | TRBV18
CASSWTGSDTQYF | TRBV5-1
CASSLVGADYGYTF | TRBV5-1
CSATRDTNRPQHF | TRBV20-1
CASSLLQGDTEAFF | TRBV5-1
CASSRDIRRAFF | TRBV11-3
CASSLGQGRPANTEAFF | TRBV7-9
CASSPLPTGDRGGETQYF | TRBV18
CASSAAGTGRFADTQYF | TRBV9
CASSLVVSGNTIYF | TRBV7-9
CASSPAGTSSYNEQFF | TRBV7-2
CASSLGVAASQETQYF | TRBV5-1
CASSTGRDYEQYF | TRBV5-1
CATSGTSGF | TRBV10-2
CSAQLAGAPNEQFF | TRBV20-1
CASSYRDTQNF | TRBV6-5
CASSLFGTSMMGDTQYF | TRBV5-1
CASSLRQGHNEQFF | TRBV7-6
CASNYPGGTPNEQFF | TRBV5-5
CASSQTGFPDTQYF | TRBV4-1
CASSLFSLTGYFDTIYF | TRBV5-1
CSAMGGGNYGYTF | TRBV20-1
CAAGIMSSYEQYF | TRBV10-2